These 11 T cell receptor beta chains share one sample of origin, sequenced in a study of T cells in localized non-small cell lung cancer. Here immunoSEQ multiplex PCR was the method, and the copy in TCRdb shows in-frame clones only, minus some. The data hold 20,000 to 25,000 clones, with about 90% observed a single time. Sample: peripheral blood, taken before any cancer treatment. All receptors derive from a male donor older than 55 with stage I squamous cell lung carcinoma.

The V and J genes are TRBV10-3 and TRBJ2-7; 9 positions agree with TRBD1. Per the germline V gene, CDR1 is ENHRY and CDR2 is SYGVKD. The CDR3 extends over 14 amino acids. Trimming took 5 bases from V and 2 from J; bases not matched to a gene: 4. This CDR3 is CAISTGQGPYEQYF. DNA of the CDR3: TGTGCCATCAGTACGGGACAGGGTCCCTACGAGCAGTACTTC.

This clone was seen only once. V gene TRBV9 combines with J gene TRBJ1-1; D call uncertain. V gave up 0 bases and J gave up 5 bases, with 11 bases separating them. This CDR3 is built from 14 residues. Germline CDR1 SGDLS, CDR2 YYNGEE. The CDR3 loop is CASSVAQLGTEAFF. The CDR3 DNA sequence: TGTGCCAGCAGCGTAGCCCAGCTCGGGACTGAAGCTTTCTTT. Full variable domain (rest looked up from reference TRBV9 and TRBJ1-1): DSGVTQTPKHLITATGQRVTLRCSPRSGDLSVYWYQQSLDQGLQFLIQYYNGEERAKGNILERFSAQQFPDLHSELNLSSLELGDSALYFCASSVAQLGTEAFFGQGTRLTVV.

This chain links TRBV6-5 with TRBJ1-5; the D is unclear. Between the trimmed V and J ends, which lost 2 bases and 5 bases, there was a span of 10 bases. The CDR3 sequence is 14 residues long. Germline V gene lookup returns CDR1 MNHEY and CDR2 SVGAGI. CDR3 in DNA: TGTGCCAGCAGTTACGGAGGACGGGATCAGCCCCAGCATTTT. It encodes CASSYGGRDQPQHF.

The rearrangement links TRBV7-8 to TRBJ2-1; TRBD2 matches 15 bases. CDR1 is SGHVS and CDR2 is FQNEAQ in the germline V gene. J was trimmed by 7 bases and V by 7 bases; bases with no gene match: 5. This CDR3 contains 15 residues. The CDR3 is CASTGLAGGENEQFF. The CDR3, as DNA: TGTGCCAGCACCGGACTAGCGGGGGGGGAGAATGAGCAGTTCTTC.

The J gene is TRBJ2-1, the V gene TRBV29-1, with 10 bases matching TRBD2. Trimming at V came to 6 bases and at J to 3 bases, leaving 11 bases not matched to a gene. CDR1 SQVTM and CDR2 ANQGSEA come from the germline V gene. The CDR3 sequence is 16 residues long. This CDR3 is CSVPTSGRPFYNEQFF. CDR3 DNA: TGCAGCGTGCCGACTAGCGGGCGCCCATTCTACAATGAGCAGTTCTTC.

V is TRBV6-5 and J is TRBJ1-4; possible D gene TRBD1, 6 bases. Per germline, CDR1 MNHEY and CDR2 SVGAGI. This CDR3 spans 14 amino acids. V was trimmed by 4 bases and J by 10 bases, leaving 16 bases between them. As DNA, the CDR3 is TGTGCCAGCAGTTCCGACAGGTCCCTGGGAAAACTGTTTTTT. Translated, it gives CASSSDRSLGKLFF.

The J gene is TRBJ2-6, the V gene TRBV6-8, with D tentatively TRBD1 (6 bases). The CDR3 has 18 residues. V was trimmed by 5 bases and J by 1 base, leaving 18 bases between them. Germline CDR1 MNHGY, CDR2 SAAAGT. The CDR3 DNA follows: TGTGCCAGCAGTCTCCACCCGACAGGAGCTTCTGGGGCCAACGTCCTGACTTTC. This sequence encodes CASSLHPTGASGANVLTF.

This clone was picked up a small number of times. This chain joins TRBV7-2 and TRBJ1-6; 7 nucleotides agree with TRBD1. Germline loops: CDR1 SGHTA, CDR2 FQGNSA. V lost 5 bases, J lost 9 bases, and 10 bases stayed unmatched. The CDR3 runs to 15 residues. The CDR3 DNA follows: TGTGCCAGCAGCCTCCTTCAGGGGGGGAGTTCACCCCTCCACTTT. This codes for CASSLLQGGSSPLHF. Looking up the rest from reference TRBV7-2 and TRBJ1-6 gives the full variable domain: GAGVSQSPSNKVTEKGKDVELRCDPISGHTALYWYRQSLGQGLEFLIYFQGNSAPDKSGLPSDRFSAERTGGSVSTLTIQRTQQEDSAVYLCASSLLQGGSSPLHFGNGTRLTVT.

The V and J genes are TRBV30 and TRBJ1-1; tentative D call: TRBD1 (6 bases). V dropped 0 bases and J dropped 5 bases, with 10 bases sitting between them. The length of the CDR3 is 13 residues. The germline V gene has CDR1 GTSNPN and CDR2 SVGIG (reference sequence). The CDR3 nucleotides read TGTGCCTGGAGTGTCCAGGGGATGACTGAAGCTTTCTTT. Its protein is CAWSVQGMTEAFF.

The chain recombines TRBV27 with TRBJ1-5; unclear D gene. The germline V and J ends were trimmed by 5 bases and 3 bases, with 14 bases remaining between them. This CDR3 region has 15 residues. Germline V CDR1 and CDR2: MNHEY, SMNVEV (reference sequence). The CDR3 is CASSPGRTNNQPQHF. CDR3 sequence (DNA): TGTGCCAGCAGTCCCGGCCGGACCAACAATCAGCCCCAGCATTTT.

This chain connects TRBV2 to TRBJ2-2; D is undetermined. CDR1 and CDR2 (germline): SNHLY, FYNNEI. This CDR3 has 12 amino acids. Trimming took off 7 bases at V and 1 base at J, with 4 bases between the two ends. Written as DNA, the CDR3 is TGTGCCAGCATGGTGAACACCGGGGAGCTGTTTTTT. This sequence encodes CASMVNTGELFF.